These 28 T cell receptor beta chains originate from one sample sequenced in a study of cytomegalovirus exposure and HLA in healthy donors. It was with 60 Vbeta and 13 Jbeta primers that the PCR ran. The data were produced by immunoSEQ multiplex PCR, yet TCRdb's version contains in-frame clones alone and is incomplete. The table lists around 110,000 clones, about 86% of them singletons. Material for sequencing was PBMCs. Receptors were obtained from a woman aged 30 to 39 in good health and CMV-seronegative.

J is TRBJ2-7 and V is TRBV5-1, with 10 bases aligning to TRBD1. In germline, CDR1 is SGHRS, CDR2 YFSETQ. The CDR3 covers 12 residues. V was clipped by 6 bases and J by 5 bases; unmatched bases: 2. The CDR3: CASTGTGDEQYF. The CDR3 nucleotides are TGCGCCAGCACTGGGACAGGGGACGAGCAGTACTTC.

The V call is TRBV6-1, the J call TRBJ2-7, with 8 nucleotides matching TRBD1. The V gene end was trimmed by 10 bases and the J gene end by 4 bases; junction bases not matched to a gene: 12. This CDR3 comprises 14 residues. CDR1 and CDR2 (germline): MNHNS, SASEGT. The CDR3 here is CATQNPTGVYEQYF. The CDR3 DNA reads as TGTGCCACCCAGAACCCGACAGGGGTTTACGAGCAGTACTTC.

This chain uses TRBV28 with TRBJ2-7; 8 positions agree with TRBD1. Trimming took 11 bases from V and 3 from J; bases not matched to a gene: 9. The CDR3 sequence is 13 residues long. The germline CDR1 and CDR2 sequences are MDHEN and SYDVKM. DNA for the CDR3: TGTGCCGTCCAGGGGGCGAGAAGCTACGAGCAGTACTTC. This sequence encodes CAVQGARSYEQYF.

This clone was recorded only once. This chain connects TRBV28 to TRBJ2-7; D ambiguous. Germline lookup yields CDR1 MDHEN and CDR2 SYDVKM. This CDR3 comprises 11 residues. The V gene lost 6 bases and the J gene lost 2 bases, with 5 bases spanning the gap. Written as DNA, the CDR3 is TGTGCCAGCAGCCCGGCCTACGAGCAGTACTTC. Encoded protein: CASSPAYEQYF.

The chain has TRBV7-9 and TRBJ2-1, with D possibly being TRBD1 (7 bases). Germline V lookup: CDR1 SEHNR, CDR2 FQNEAQ (reference sequence). Trimming pared 3 bases from V and 8 bases from J, leaving 23 bases between. The CDR3 loop spans 17 amino acids. As DNA, the CDR3 is TGTGCCAGCAGCTTTCTTACTGGGAGGCAGGGGGTCGATGAGCAGTTCTTC. Its translation is CASSFLTGRQGVDEQFF.

The V call is TRBV5-4, the J call TRBJ2-1, with D possibly TRBD1 on 6 matching bases. V was shortened by 4 bases and J by 7 bases, with 18 bases between the two germline ends. This CDR3 spans 15 amino acids. The germline gives CDR1 SGHNT, CDR2 YYREEE (reference sequence). CDR3 in amino acids: CASSTGGGQGNEQFF. Written as DNA, the CDR3 is TGTGCCAGCAGCACCGGTGGGGGTCAGGGGAATGAGCAGTTCTTC.

This clone was seen more than once but under ten times. This chain links TRBV28 with TRBJ2-7; perhaps TRBD1 as D (6 bases). CDR3 length: 13 amino acids. V shed 5 bases and J shed 2 bases, with 10 bases lying between them. Germline CDR1 is MDHEN and CDR2 is SYDVKM. Here the CDR3 DNA reads TGTGCCAGCAGTCCAGGGGTAACCTACGAGCAGTACTTC. Amino acids: CASSPGVTYEQYF.

V and J are TRBV21-1 and TRBJ2-1; TRBD2, the D gene given by the table, was not confirmed from the DNA. TRBV21-1 is annotated as a pseudogene. The CDR3 length is 17 residues. This chain's CDR3 is CASSKIWRGLACNEQFF. DNA for the CDR3: TGTGCCAGCAGCAAAATCTGGAGGGGACTAGCATGCAATGAGCAGTTCTTC.

The chain couples TRBV7-9 to TRBJ1-5, with 8 positions matching TRBD1. V shed 4 bases, J shed 4 bases, and the junction held 12 bases outside the gene matches. The CDR3 length is 17 residues. Germline CDR1 SEHNR, CDR2 FQNEAQ (reference sequence). As DNA, the CDR3 is TGTGCCAGCAGCTCCGGTGACACAGGGGGGGAAAATCAGCCCCAGCATTTT. Its protein product is CASSSGDTGGENQPQHF.

The genes are TRBV15 and TRBJ2-7; TRBD2 matches 12 bases. CDR3 size: 19 residues. Per the germline V gene, CDR1 is LNHNV and CDR2 is YYDKDF (reference sequence). The V and J ends lost 1 base and 6 bases, in that order; junction bases with no gene match: 16. The DNA for the CDR3 is TGTGCCACCAGCAGAGTAGGGCTCCTAGCGGGAGGGCCTCCGGCCGAGCAGTACTTC. Residues: CATSRVGLLAGGPPAEQYF.

The V gene is TRBV6-4, the J gene TRBJ2-3; 7 bases fit TRBD2. Trimming removed 2 bases from V and 2 bases from J; junction bases left unmatched: 7. CDR3 length: 16 amino acids. Germline-derived CDR1 and CDR2 are MRHNA and SNTAGT. CDR3 bases: TGTGCCAGCAGTGACGAGGCTAGCGGATCCACAGATACGCAGTATTTT. Residues: CASSDEASGSTDTQYF.

This clone has a single count. One end of the junction varies from germline; a read error may be responsible. V usage is TRBV7-7 and J usage is TRBJ2-2; TRBD2 is a possible D gene (5 bases). CDR1 is SSHAT, CDR2 FNYEAQ, per germline (reference sequence). This CDR3 has 14 amino acids. The CDR3 region is CASSGSVISGELFF. In DNA form, the CDR3 reads TGTGCTAGCAGCGGTAGCGTTATTTCCGGGGAGCTGTTTTTT.

The chain joins TRBV30 to TRBJ1-5; 8 nucleotides align to TRBD1. Germline CDR1 GTSNPN, CDR2 SVGIG (reference sequence). The CDR3 is 14 amino acids. V lost 4 bases, J lost 10 bases, and 12 bases stayed unmatched. CDR3 amino acids: CAWIKQGGFGPQHF. The DNA of the CDR3 is TGTGCCTGGATTAAACAGGGGGGTTTTGGTCCCCAGCATTTT.

This chain connects TRBV6-6 to TRBJ2-1, with TRBD1 matching 8 bases. Germline lookup yields CDR1 MNHNY and CDR2 SVGAGI (reference sequence). This CDR3 has 15 residues. Trimming cost V 6 bases and J 5 bases; bases outside gene matches: 9. The CDR3: CASRAGGGIHNEQFF. The CDR3 coding sequence is TGTGCCAGCAGAGCAGGGGGCGGCATCCACAATGAGCAGTTCTTC.

V is TRBV27 and J is TRBJ2-4, with a tentative D call TRBD2 (5 bases). The CDR3 has 15 residues. Trimming pared 2 bases from V and 1 base from J, leaving 9 bases between. Per the germline V gene, CDR1 is MNHEY and CDR2 is SMNVEV (reference sequence). CDR3 sequence: CASSLEGSAKNIQYF. The CDR3 DNA is TGTGCCAGCAGTTTAGAGGGTTCGGCCAAAAACATTCAGTACTTC.

As DNA, the CDR3 is TGTGCCAGCAGTTACTCAATACAGCGGGAGGCAGATACGCAGTATTTT. It translates to CASSYSIQREADTQYF. The chain joins TRBV6-5 to TRBJ2-3; 9 bases fit TRBD2. The germline CDR1 and CDR2 sequences are MNHEY and SVGAGI. The V gene end was trimmed by 0 bases and the J gene end by 4 bases; junction bases not matched to a gene: 5. The CDR3 is made up of 16 amino acids.

The chain is built from TRBV2 and TRBJ1-4; no definite D call. Germline loops: CDR1 SNHLY, CDR2 FYNNEI. This CDR3 spans 14 amino acids. The V end lost 4 bases, the J end lost 7 bases, and 13 bases lay between the germline ends. The CDR3 loop is CASSAPPAGEKLFF. CDR3 DNA sequence: TGTGCCAGCAGTGCCCCGCCTGCGGGTGAAAAACTGTTTTTT.

V gene TRBV6-1 combines with J gene TRBJ2-7; a weak D match, TRBD2 (6 bases). Germline V gene sequence: CDR1 MNHNS, CDR2 SASEGT. CDR3 length equals 14 residues. Trimming left V 6 bases short and J 0 bases short, with 12 bases between. In DNA, the CDR3 is TGTGCCAGCAGGGACCGGAGGGCCTCCTACGAGCAGTACTTC. Translated, it gives CASRDRRASYEQYF.

The chain links TRBV9 to TRBJ2-7; 7 nucleotides match TRBD2. Germline-derived CDR1 and CDR2 are SGDLS and YYNGEE. J lost 1 base, V lost 0 bases, and 4 bases had no gene match. This CDR3 is 15 amino acids long. CDR3 in DNA: TGTGCCAGCAGCGTAGGGTCTAGCGGATCCTACGAGCAGTACTTC. This sequence encodes CASSVGSSGSYEQYF.

The CDR3 DNA reads TGTGCCAGCAGCGGGGGGATAGGCACTAATGAAAAACTGTTTTTT. Residues: CASSGGIGTNEKLFF. V usage is TRBV14 and J usage is TRBJ1-4; the D gene is possibly TRBD1 (5 bases). Trimming pared 5 bases from V and 2 bases from J, leaving 12 bases between. Germline V lookup: CDR1 SGHDN, CDR2 FVKESK. The CDR3 is 15 residues long.

The V gene is TRBV7-8, the J gene TRBJ2-1; D possibly corresponds to TRBD1 (5 bases). The CDR3 covers 16 residues. CDR1 is SGHVS and CDR2 is FQNEAQ in the germline V gene. The germline V and J ends were trimmed by 4 bases and 4 bases, with 17 bases remaining between them. CDR3 sequence reads: CASSSWTSGQYNEQFF. CDR3 bases: TGTGCCAGCAGCTCCTGGACCTCAGGGCAGTACAATGAGCAGTTCTTC.

The chain uses TRBV27 and TRBJ1-5; possibly TRBD1 for D (6 bases). V was cut by 5 bases and J by 6 bases, with 11 bases left in between. CDR1 MNHEY and CDR2 SMNVEV come from the germline V gene (reference sequence). This CDR3 comprises 13 residues. CDR3 sequence (DNA): TGTGCCAGCAGTACGACAGGTCGTCAGCCCCAGCATTTT. Its translation: CASSTTGRQPQHF.

The genes are TRBV5-1 and TRBJ2-1; 8 nucleotides align to TRBD2. This CDR3 comprises 17 residues. Germline loops: CDR1 SGHRS, CDR2 YFSETQ. V lost 4 bases, J lost 8 bases, and 17 bases stayed unmatched. CDR3 nucleotides: TGCGCCAGCAGCCCTACCGCTGCGGGAGGTCCCCGCGATGAGCAGTTCTTC. Its protein is CASSPTAAGGPRDEQFF.

For the CDR3, the DNA is TGTGCCAGCAGTGCCGGACAGGCTAAGGGCTACACCTTC. It specifies CASSAGQAKGYTF. The rearrangement joins TRBV28 to TRBJ1-2, with 7 positions matching TRBD1. Germline-derived CDR1 and CDR2 are MDHEN and SYDVKM. V dropped 5 bases and J dropped 8; count of bases not matched to a gene: 8. This CDR3 contains 13 residues.

The rearrangement joins TRBV7-9 to TRBJ2-2; D might be TRBD1 (6 bases). CDR3 size: 16 residues. With 2 bases removed from V and 5 bases from J, the gap between germline ends came to 15 bases. The germline V gene has CDR1 SEHNR and CDR2 FQNEAQ (reference sequence). The CDR3 region has the DNA TGTGCCAGCAGCTTAATATCAGGGGCAGGGACCGGGGAGCTGTTTTTT. Translation gives CASSLISGAGTGELFF.

J is TRBJ1-5 and V is TRBV28; D is perhaps TRBD1 (6 bases). Germline values: CDR1 MDHEN, CDR2 SYDVKM. The CDR3 contains 14 residues. V was cut by 3 bases and J by 4 bases, with 10 bases left in between. CDR3 coding DNA: TGTGCCAGCAGTTTCCAGGGGTGGAATCAGCCCCAGCATTTT. Translated, it gives CASSFQGWNQPQHF. The whole variable domain, filled in from reference TRBV28 and TRBJ1-5, reads DVKVTQSSRYLVKRTGEKVFLECVQDMDHENMFWYRQDPGLGLRLIYFSYDVKMKEKGDIPEGYSVSREKKERFSLILESASTNQTSMYLCASSFQGWNQPQHFGDGTRLSIL.

The chain uses TRBV7-8 and TRBJ2-7; no firm D call. Deletions cut 3 bases from V and 3 bases from J, with 9 bases between. This CDR3 spans 13 amino acids. The V gene's germline CDR1 is SGHVS and CDR2 FQNEAQ. In nucleotides, the CDR3 is TGTGCCAGCAGCTTGGAGCTCGGCTACGAGCAGTACTTC. This codes for CASSLELGYEQYF.

The chain joins TRBV7-8 to TRBJ2-2; perhaps TRBD1 as D (5 bases). The germline CDR1 and CDR2 sequences are SGHVS and FQNEAQ. The V and J ends lost 3 bases and 0 bases respectively, with 8 bases between them. The CDR3 runs 15 residues. The CDR3 region has the DNA TGTGCCAGCAGCTTTCAGGGAACGAACACCGGGGAGCTGTTTTTT. This translates into CASSFQGTNTGELFF.